The rows below give T cell receptor beta chains drawn from one sample of a study of T cells after yellow fever vaccination. From the 5' RACE reads, TCRdb called clonotypes with MiXCR, one entry per CDR3 protein. The table records roughly 350,000 distinct CDR3 sequences, roughly 4.3% of them present only once. The sample here was PBMCs, taken 5 days after the yellow fever booster vaccination. These receptors came from a man between 18 and 35 years old who received the YFV17D yellow fever vaccine. Both conserved end residues are part of each CDR3. Fields, in order: CDR3 length, V gene, J gene, CDR3 protein.

cdr3_length: 17; v_call: TRBV28; j_call: TRBJ2-6; cdr3_aa: CASSFLGPSSGANVLTF
cdr3_length: 16; v_call: TRBV9; j_call: TRBJ1-3; cdr3_aa: CASSVDRTGPGNTIYF
cdr3_length: 15; v_call: TRBV6-1; j_call: TRBJ2-2; cdr3_aa: CASSPGTLNTGELFF
cdr3_length: 14; v_call: TRBV6-2/TRBV6-3; j_call: TRBJ2-1; cdr3_aa: CASSYDLGSNEQFF
cdr3_length: 12; v_call: TRBV30; j_call: TRBJ2-5; cdr3_aa: CARSMGGETQYF
cdr3_length: 15; v_call: TRBV20-1; j_call: TRBJ2-5; cdr3_aa: CSARDRVVNQETQYF
cdr3_length: 17; v_call: TRBV7-8; j_call: TRBJ2-1; cdr3_aa: CASSPGLAGGPGNELFF
cdr3_length: 13; v_call: TRBV25-1; j_call: TRBJ1-1; cdr3_aa: CASRGGLGTEAFF
cdr3_length: 17; v_call: TRBV5-1; j_call: TRBJ2-1; cdr3_aa: CASSFRTGGVGYNEQFF
cdr3_length: 14; v_call: TRBV10-1; j_call: TRBJ1-2; cdr3_aa: CASSTPGGSDGYTF
cdr3_length: 14; v_call: TRBV12-3/TRBV12-4; j_call: TRBJ2-3; cdr3_aa: CASTKGRSTDTQYF
cdr3_length: 15; v_call: TRBV6-6; j_call: TRBJ1-2; cdr3_aa: CASSYVPRGNYGYTF
cdr3_length: 15; v_call: TRBV4-3; j_call: TRBJ2-6; cdr3_aa: CASSPAAGGANVLTF
cdr3_length: 13; v_call: TRBV30; j_call: TRBJ1-1; cdr3_aa: CAWTRQAGSLAFF
cdr3_length: 11; v_call: TRBV10-3; j_call: TRBJ2-3; cdr3_aa: CAILVTDTQYF
cdr3_length: 17; v_call: TRBV24-1; j_call: TRBJ1-1; cdr3_aa: CATSDFTGIEGNTEAFF
cdr3_length: 14; v_call: TRBV4-3; j_call: TRBJ2-3; cdr3_aa: CASSRTTDVITQYF
cdr3_length: 14; v_call: TRBV7-2; j_call: TRBJ1-1; cdr3_aa: CASSPGYRGQGAFF
cdr3_length: 15; v_call: TRBV5-1; j_call: TRBJ1-6; cdr3_aa: CASSLQRGNNSPLHF
cdr3_length: 14; v_call: TRBV12-3/TRBV12-4; j_call: TRBJ2-5; cdr3_aa: CASSRGFRQETQYF
cdr3_length: 15; v_call: TRBV29-1; j_call: TRBJ2-5; cdr3_aa: CSVEDPDREVETQYF
cdr3_length: 12; v_call: TRBV18; j_call: TRBJ2-2; cdr3_aa: CASSPSDRELFF
cdr3_length: 14; v_call: TRBV5-1; j_call: TRBJ1-2; cdr3_aa: CASSLKTKEDGYTF
cdr3_length: 13; v_call: TRBV2; j_call: TRBJ1-1; cdr3_aa: CASGREGNTEAFF
cdr3_length: 15; v_call: TRBV19; j_call: TRBJ2-2; cdr3_aa: CASSIEDRVNGELFF
cdr3_length: 12; v_call: TRBV12-3/TRBV12-4; j_call: TRBJ1-3; cdr3_aa: CASSYLPKTIYF
cdr3_length: 18; v_call: TRBV6-6; j_call: TRBJ2-1; cdr3_aa: CASSYAPGSGGSYNEQFF
cdr3_length: 15; v_call: TRBV18; j_call: TRBJ2-3; cdr3_aa: CASSPRQVRGDTQYF
cdr3_length: 14; v_call: TRBV20-1; j_call: TRBJ2-1; cdr3_aa: CSPWPAGGTNEQFF